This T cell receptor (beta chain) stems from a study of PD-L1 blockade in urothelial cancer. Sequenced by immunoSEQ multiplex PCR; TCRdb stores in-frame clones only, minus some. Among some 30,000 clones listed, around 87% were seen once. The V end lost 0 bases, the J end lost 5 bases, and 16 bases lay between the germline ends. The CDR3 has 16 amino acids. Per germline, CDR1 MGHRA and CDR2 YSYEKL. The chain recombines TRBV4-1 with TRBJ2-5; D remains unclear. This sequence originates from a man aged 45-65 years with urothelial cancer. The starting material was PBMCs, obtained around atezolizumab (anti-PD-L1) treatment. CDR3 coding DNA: TGCGCCAGCAGCCAAGATCAACAATTGGCGAGGGAGACCCAGTACTTC. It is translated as CASSQDQQLARETQYF.